Shown below are 16 T cell receptor beta chains from a single sample sequenced in a study of T cells in Graves' hyperthyroidism and ophthalmopathy. Template material for amplifying TCR beta CDR3 regions consisted of RNA transcripts. TCR CDR3 regions were first amplified by RT-PCR with HTBI primers. TCRdb independently ran MiXCR on the multiplex PCR reads; one entry per CDR3 protein. The table has around 280,000 distinct CDR3 sequences, roughly an eighth seen once; the top ten hold 7.9%. The material sequenced was blood. Every receptor here comes from a woman aged 40 to 50 with Graves' hyperthyroidism.

This clonotype was recorded many times. J is TRBJ2-3 and V is TRBV12-3 or TRBV12-4; perhaps TRBD1 as D (5 bases). CDR3 length: 13 residues. Trimming removed 5 bases at V and 4 bases at J, with 10 bases between. The CDR3 loop reads CASSDDSSDTQYF. For the CDR3, the DNA is TGTGCCAGCAGTGACGACAGCTCAGATACGCAGTATTTT.

There are a few counts of this clonotype. V usage is TRBV19 and J usage is TRBJ2-7, with TRBD1 matching over 7 bases. The V gene's germline CDR1 is LNHDA and CDR2 SQIVND (reference sequence). The CDR3 sequence is 13 residues long. J lost 8 bases, V lost 5 bases, and 9 bases had no gene match. The CDR3: CASSPLPGQKQYF. CDR3 bases: TGTGCCAGTAGTCCTCTCCCGGGACAGAAGCAGTACTTC.

Ten or more counts support this clonotype. This chain uses TRBV25-1 with TRBJ2-1; D call uncertain. V was cut by 0 bases and J by 4 bases, with 7 bases left in between. The CDR3 extends over 14 amino acids. Looked up from germline, CDR1 is MGHDK and CDR2 is SYGVNS. The CDR3 bases are TGTGCCAGCAGTGAATATAGGGATTACAATGAGCAGTTCTTC. Translation gives CASSEYRDYNEQFF.

In its sample, this clonotype was seen a few times. The rearrangement links TRBV24-1 to TRBJ2-2, with TRBD1 matching over 7 bases. V shed 3 bases, J shed 1 base, and the junction held 4 bases outside the gene matches. Germline V gene sequence: CDR1 KGHDR, CDR2 SFDVKD. The CDR3 extends over 16 amino acids. CDR3 nucleotides: TGTGCCACCAGTGATCTGGGGACAGTGAACACCGGGGAGCTGTTTTTT. Translated: CATSDLGTVNTGELFF.

This clonotype was observed many times. The chain is built from TRBV28 and TRBJ1-1; D unresolved. The V gene lost 7 bases and the J gene lost 5 bases, with 14 bases spanning the gap. The CDR3 is made up of 13 amino acids. CDR1 is MDHEN, CDR2 SYDVKM, per germline. CDR3 in DNA: TGTGCCAGCATTCCCGGGATAATGACTGAAGCTTTCTTT. Translated: CASIPGIMTEAFF.

The table lists this clonotype with many counts. The rearrangement uses TRBV7-6 and TRBJ2-7, with 8 bases lining up with TRBD1. Looked up from germline, CDR1 is SGHVS and CDR2 is FNYEAQ. CDR3 length equals 16 residues. The junction had 12 bases not matched to a gene; V was cut back by 4 bases and J by 4 bases. CDR3 sequence reads: CASSSFRDRKLYEQYF. CDR3 coding DNA: TGTGCCAGCAGCTCGTTCCGGGACAGGAAGTTGTACGAGCAGTACTTC.

This clonotype was detected only a few times. This may arise from a read error, as a much more abundant clone is one base away. This chain joins TRBV20-1 and TRBJ2-7; TRBD2 matches at 10 bases. The CDR3 contains 15 residues. CDR1 is DFQATT, CDR2 SNEGSKA, per germline (reference sequence). Germline trimming cut 6 bases from V and 3 bases from J; bases unmatched to any gene: 11. CDR3 protein: CSACKVSGRGYEQYF. The CDR3 DNA follows: TGCAGTGCCTGTAAAGTGAGCGGGAGGGGCTACGAGCAGTACTTC.

This clonotype was counted ten times or more. This chain connects TRBV18 to TRBJ1-1; D is unclear. The germline V gene has CDR1 KGHSH and CDR2 LQKENI. This CDR3 has 12 amino acids. V was clipped by 3 bases and J by 3 bases, with 5 bases between them. CDR3 coding DNA: TGTGCCAGCTCACCGAGGGACACTGAAGCTTTCTTT. It encodes CASSPRDTEAFF.

This clonotype appeared many times. The rearrangement joins TRBV2 to TRBJ2-3; a possible D gene is TRBD2 (5 bases). CDR1 is SNHLY, CDR2 FYNNEI, per germline. This CDR3 is built from 12 residues. V lost 7 bases, J lost 7 bases, and 12 bases lay in between. CDR3 nucleotides: TGTGCCAGCAATCGGGATCCTAATACGCAGTATTTT. Its translation is CASNRDPNTQYF.

The chain combines TRBV19 with TRBJ2-1, with D unresolved. The V and J ends lost 2 bases and 0 bases respectively, with 14 bases between them. Germline-derived CDR1 and CDR2 are LNHDA and SQIVND (reference sequence). The CDR3 is made up of 17 amino acids. CDR3 loop: CASSISRTSRSYNEQFF. The CDR3 region has the DNA TGTGCCAGTAGTATATCTAGAACGAGCCGCTCCTACAATGAGCAGTTCTTC. The full variable domain, completed using reference TRBV19 and TRBJ2-1, is DGGITQSPKYLFRKEGQNVTLSCEQNLNHDAMYWYRQDPGQGLRLIYYSQIVNDFQKGDIAEGYSVSREKKESFPLTVTSAQKNPTAFYLCASSISRTSRSYNEQFFGPGTRLTVL.

This clonotype has ten or more counts. This sequence joins TRBV30 and TRBJ1-1; D is ambiguous. The germline V gene has CDR1 GTSNPN and CDR2 SVGIG (reference sequence). This CDR3 spans 14 amino acids. Trimming removed 1 base from V and 0 bases from J, with 9 bases in between. The CDR3 reads CAWSEGRMNTEAFF. The DNA for the CDR3 is TGTGCCTGGAGTGAGGGCAGGATGAACACTGAAGCTTTCTTT.

A few counts support this clonotype. CDR3 coding DNA: TGTGCCAGCAGCGCCAGGGGACAGTTTAATGAAAAACTGTTTTTT. This codes for CASSARGQFNEKLFF. The V and J genes are TRBV9 and TRBJ1-4, with 7 bases lining up with TRBD1. The CDR3 consists of 15 residues. The germline CDR1 and CDR2 sequences are SGDLS and YYNGEE. Germline trimming cut 3 bases from V and 4 bases from J; bases unmatched to any gene: 6.

V is TRBV10-3 and J is TRBJ1-1, with a possible D match to TRBD1 (6 bases). V was shortened by 4 bases and J by 7 bases, with 10 bases between the two germline ends. The CDR3 is 12 amino acids. In germline, CDR1 is ENHRY, CDR2 SYGVKD. CDR3 sequence reads: CAISGTEGEAFF. In nucleotides, the CDR3 is TGTGCCATCAGTGGGACAGAGGGTGAAGCTTTCTTT.

This chain links TRBV4-1 with TRBJ2-2; D unresolved. Trimming removed 0 bases from V and 6 bases from J, with 8 bases in between. Germline CDR1 and CDR2: MGHRA and YSYEKL. The CDR3 loop spans 14 amino acids. The CDR3 loop reads CASSQDPVSGELFF. The DNA for the CDR3 is TGCGCCAGCAGCCAAGATCCCGTGTCCGGGGAGCTGTTTTTT.

This clonotype was observed at least ten times. V and J are TRBV27 and TRBJ2-7, with D perhaps matching TRBD2 (6 bases). The CDR3 has 14 amino acids. V was cut by 3 bases and J by 3 bases, with 12 bases left in between. In germline, CDR1 is MNHEY, CDR2 SMNVEV (reference sequence). CDR3 residues: CASSFAGRLYEQYF. In DNA form, the CDR3 reads TGTGCCAGCAGTTTTGCGGGACGCCTCTACGAGCAGTACTTC.

This chain links TRBV20-1 with TRBJ1-1; 10 nucleotides line up with TRBD1. CDR3 length: 14 residues. With 5 bases clipped from V and 3 bases from J, the junction kept 6 bases outside the gene matches. Per germline, CDR1 DFQATT and CDR2 SNEGSKA (reference sequence). CDR3 sequence (DNA): TGCAGTGCTGGGACAGGGGACCCACACACTGAAGCTTTCTTT. It encodes CSAGTGDPHTEAFF.